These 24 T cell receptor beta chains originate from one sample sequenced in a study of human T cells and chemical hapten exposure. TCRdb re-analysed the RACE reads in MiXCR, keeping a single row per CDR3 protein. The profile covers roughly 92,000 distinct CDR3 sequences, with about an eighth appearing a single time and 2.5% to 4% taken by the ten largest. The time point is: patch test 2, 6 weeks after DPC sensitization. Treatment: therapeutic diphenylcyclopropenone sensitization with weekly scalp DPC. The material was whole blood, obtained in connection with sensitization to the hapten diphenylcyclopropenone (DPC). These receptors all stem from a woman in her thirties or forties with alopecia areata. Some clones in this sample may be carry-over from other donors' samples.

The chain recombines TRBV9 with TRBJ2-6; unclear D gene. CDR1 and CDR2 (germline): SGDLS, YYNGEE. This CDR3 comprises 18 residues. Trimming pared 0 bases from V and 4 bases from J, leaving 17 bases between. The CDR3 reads CASSVAGALGSGANVLTF. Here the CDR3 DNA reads TGTGCCAGCAGCGTAGCAGGCGCCCTAGGGTCAGGGGCCAACGTCCTGACTTTC.

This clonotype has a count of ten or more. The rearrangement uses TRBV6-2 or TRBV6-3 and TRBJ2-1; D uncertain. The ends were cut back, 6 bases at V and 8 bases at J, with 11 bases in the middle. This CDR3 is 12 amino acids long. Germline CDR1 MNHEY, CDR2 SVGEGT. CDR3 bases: TGTGCCAGCAGCCAACTGCCCTATGAGCAGTTCTTC. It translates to CASSQLPYEQFF.

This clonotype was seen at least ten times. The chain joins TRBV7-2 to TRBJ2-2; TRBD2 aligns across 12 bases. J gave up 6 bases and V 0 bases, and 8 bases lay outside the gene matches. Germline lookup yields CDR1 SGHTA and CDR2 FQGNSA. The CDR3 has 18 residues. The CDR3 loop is CASSLALAGGLGPGELFF. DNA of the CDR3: TGTGCCAGCAGCTTAGCACTAGCGGGAGGATTGGGGCCCGGGGAGCTGTTTTTT.

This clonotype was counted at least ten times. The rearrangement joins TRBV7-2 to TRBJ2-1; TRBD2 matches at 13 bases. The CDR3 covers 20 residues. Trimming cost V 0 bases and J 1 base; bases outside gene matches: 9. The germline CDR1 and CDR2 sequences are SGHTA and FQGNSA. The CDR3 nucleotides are TGTGCCAGCAGCTTAGCGATGACTAGCGGGAGGACCTATTCCTACAATGAGCAGTTCTTC. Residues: CASSLAMTSGRTYSYNEQFF.

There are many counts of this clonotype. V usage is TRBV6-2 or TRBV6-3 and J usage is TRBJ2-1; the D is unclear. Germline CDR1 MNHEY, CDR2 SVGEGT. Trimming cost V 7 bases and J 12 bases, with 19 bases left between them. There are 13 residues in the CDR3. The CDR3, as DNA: TGTGCCAGCAAGGCCCCCCTCGGGTTTCCGCAGTTCTTC. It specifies CASKAPLGFPQFF.

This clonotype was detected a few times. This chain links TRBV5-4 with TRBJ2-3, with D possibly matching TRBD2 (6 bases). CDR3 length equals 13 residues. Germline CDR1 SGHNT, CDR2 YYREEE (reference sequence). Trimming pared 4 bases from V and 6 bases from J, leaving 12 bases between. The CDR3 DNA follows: TGTGCCAGCAGCCGGGGACGGGAGGATACGCAGTATTTT. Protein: CASSRGREDTQYF.

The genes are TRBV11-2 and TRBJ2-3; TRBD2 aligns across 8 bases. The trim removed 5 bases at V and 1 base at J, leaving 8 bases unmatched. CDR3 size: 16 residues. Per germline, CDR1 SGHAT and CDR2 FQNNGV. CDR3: CASSPLSGGRTDTQYF. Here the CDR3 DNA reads TGTGCCAGCAGCCCCCTAAGCGGGGGCCGCACAGATACGCAGTATTTT.

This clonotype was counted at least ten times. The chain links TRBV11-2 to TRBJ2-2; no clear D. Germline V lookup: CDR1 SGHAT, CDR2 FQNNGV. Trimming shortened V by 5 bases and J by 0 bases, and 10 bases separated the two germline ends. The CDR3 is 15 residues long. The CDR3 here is CASSPTDTNTGELFF. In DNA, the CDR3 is TGTGCCAGCAGCCCGACGGATACGAACACCGGGGAGCTGTTTTTT.

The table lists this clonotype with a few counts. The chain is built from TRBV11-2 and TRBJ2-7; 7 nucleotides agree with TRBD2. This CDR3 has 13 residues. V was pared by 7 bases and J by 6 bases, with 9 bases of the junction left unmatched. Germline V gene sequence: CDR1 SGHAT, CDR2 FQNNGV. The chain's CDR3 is CASNWGGAGEQYF. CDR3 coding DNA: TGTGCCAGCAACTGGGGGGGTGCAGGCGAGCAGTACTTC.

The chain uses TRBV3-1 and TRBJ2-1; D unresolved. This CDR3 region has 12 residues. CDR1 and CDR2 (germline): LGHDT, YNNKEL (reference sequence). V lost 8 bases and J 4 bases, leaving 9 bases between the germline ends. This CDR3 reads CASSARYNEQFF. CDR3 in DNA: TGTGCCAGCTCGGCTAGATACAATGAGCAGTTCTTC.

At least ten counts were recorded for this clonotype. In DNA form, the CDR3 reads TGTGCCATCTTTTCGGGGGCGGACTACGAGCAGTACTTC. This gives the protein CAIFSGADYEQYF. The rearrangement links TRBV10-3 to TRBJ2-7; perhaps D is TRBD1 or TRBD2 (6 bases each). The ends were cut back, 8 bases at V and 3 bases at J, with 14 bases in the middle. Germline V gene lookup returns CDR1 ENHRY and CDR2 SYGVKD. This CDR3 has 13 amino acids.

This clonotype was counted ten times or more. CDR3 sequence reads: CASGIFYEQYF. CDR3 coding DNA: TGTGCCAGCGGAATCTTCTACGAGCAGTACTTC. The chain links TRBV2 to TRBJ2-7; D is undetermined. There are 11 residues in the CDR3. Germline values: CDR1 SNHLY, CDR2 FYNNEI. Deletions cut 8 bases from V and 3 bases from J, with 8 bases between.

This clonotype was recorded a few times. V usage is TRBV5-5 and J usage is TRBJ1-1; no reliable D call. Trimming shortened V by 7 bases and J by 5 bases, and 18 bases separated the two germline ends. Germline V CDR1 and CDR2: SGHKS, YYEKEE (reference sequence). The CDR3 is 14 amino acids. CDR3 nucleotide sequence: TGTGCCAGCCTCCCGGAGCTAAGAGGGACTGAAGCTTTCTTT. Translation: CASLPELRGTEAFF. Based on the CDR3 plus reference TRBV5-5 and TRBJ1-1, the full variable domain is DAGVTQSPTHLIKTRGQQVTLRCSPISGHKSVSWYQQVLGQGPQFIFQYYEKEERGRGNFPDRFSARQFPNYSSELNVNALLLGDSALYLCASLPELRGTEAFFGQGTRLTVV.

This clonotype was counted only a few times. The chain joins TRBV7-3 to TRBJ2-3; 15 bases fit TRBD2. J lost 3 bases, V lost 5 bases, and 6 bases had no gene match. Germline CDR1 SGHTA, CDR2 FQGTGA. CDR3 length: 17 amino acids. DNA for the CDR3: TGTGCCAGCAGCACCGGACTAGCGGGGGGGCCGACAGATACGCAGTATTTT. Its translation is CASSTGLAGGPTDTQYF.

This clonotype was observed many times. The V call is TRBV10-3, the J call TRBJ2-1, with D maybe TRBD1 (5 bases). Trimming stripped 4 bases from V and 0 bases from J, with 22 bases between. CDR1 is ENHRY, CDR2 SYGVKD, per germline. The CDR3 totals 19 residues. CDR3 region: CAISVPDGAGLSSYNEQFF. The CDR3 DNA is TGTGCCATCAGTGTCCCGGATGGGGCAGGCCTTAGCTCCTACAATGAGCAGTTCTTC.

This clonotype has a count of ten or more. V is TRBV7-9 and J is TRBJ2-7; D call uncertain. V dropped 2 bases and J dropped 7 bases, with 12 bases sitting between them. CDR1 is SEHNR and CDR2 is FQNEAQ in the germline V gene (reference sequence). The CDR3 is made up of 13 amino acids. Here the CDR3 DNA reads TGTGCCAGCAGCTTACTAGAACCGGGTGAGCAGTACTTC. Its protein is CASSLLEPGEQYF. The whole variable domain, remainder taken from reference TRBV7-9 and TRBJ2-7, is DTGVSQNPRHKITKRGQNVTFRCDPISEHNRLYWYRQTLGQGPEFLTYFQNEAQLEKSRLLSDRFSAERPKGSFSTLEIQRTEQGDSAMYLCASSLLEPGEQYFGPGTRLTVT.

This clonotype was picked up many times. CDR3 residues: CASSGRSDRPEQSEAFF. The CDR3 DNA is TGTGCCAGCAGCGGGCGATCGGACAGGCCTGAACAGAGTGAAGCTTTCTTT. V gene TRBV6-5 combines with J gene TRBJ1-1; TRBD1 matches at 7 bases. The V and J ends lost 6 bases and 7 bases, in that order; junction bases with no gene match: 20. The CDR3 length is 17 residues. CDR1 is MNHEY and CDR2 is SVGAGI in the germline V gene.

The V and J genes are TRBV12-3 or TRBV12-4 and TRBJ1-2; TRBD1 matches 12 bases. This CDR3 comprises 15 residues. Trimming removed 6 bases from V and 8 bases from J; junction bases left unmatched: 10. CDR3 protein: CASSTPGQGARGYTF. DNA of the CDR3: TGTGCCAGCAGCACCCCGGGACAGGGGGCGAGAGGCTACACCTTC.

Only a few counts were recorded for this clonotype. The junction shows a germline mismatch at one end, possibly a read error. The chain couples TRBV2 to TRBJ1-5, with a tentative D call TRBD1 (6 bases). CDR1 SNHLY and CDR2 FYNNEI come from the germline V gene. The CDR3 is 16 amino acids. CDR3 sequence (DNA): TGTGCCAGCAGCGAAGGGGGGCCGCCATACCTTCAGCCCCAGCATTTT. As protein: CASSEGGPPYLQPQHF.

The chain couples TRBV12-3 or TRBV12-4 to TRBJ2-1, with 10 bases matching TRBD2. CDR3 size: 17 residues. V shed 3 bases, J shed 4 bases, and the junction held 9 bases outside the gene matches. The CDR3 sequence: CASSFPLAGESYNEQFF. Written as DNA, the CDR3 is TGTGCCAGCAGTTTTCCCCTAGCGGGAGAATCATACAATGAGCAGTTCTTC.

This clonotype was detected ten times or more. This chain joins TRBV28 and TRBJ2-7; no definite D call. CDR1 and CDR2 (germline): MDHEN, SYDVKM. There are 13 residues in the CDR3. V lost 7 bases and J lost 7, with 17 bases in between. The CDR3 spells CASNPSTFREQYF. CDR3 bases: TGTGCCAGCAATCCTAGTACGTTCCGGGAGCAGTACTTC.

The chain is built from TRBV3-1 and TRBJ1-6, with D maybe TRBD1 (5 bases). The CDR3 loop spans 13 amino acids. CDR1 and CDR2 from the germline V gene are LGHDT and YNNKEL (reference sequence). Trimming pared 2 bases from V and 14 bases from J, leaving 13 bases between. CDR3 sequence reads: CASSQTTVRTLHF. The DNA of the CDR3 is TGTGCCAGCAGCCAAACGACAGTTCGCACCCTCCACTTT.

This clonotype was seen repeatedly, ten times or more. CDR3 region: CASRTPGPGSNEQFF. The CDR3 DNA follows: TGTGCCAGTAGAACCCCGGGCCCAGGCAGCAATGAGCAGTTCTTC. The J gene is TRBJ2-1, the V gene TRBV19; D unresolved. Germline CDR1 and CDR2: LNHDA and SQIVND (reference sequence). Trimming took off 6 bases at V and 6 bases at J, with 18 bases between the two ends. The CDR3 consists of 15 residues.

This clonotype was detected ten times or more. The CDR3 region is CASSPLASFQETQYF. The DNA for the CDR3 is TGTGCCAGCAGCCCGCTGGCGTCCTTCCAAGAGACCCAGTACTTC. This sequence joins TRBV5-5 and TRBJ2-5; no clear D. Trimming shortened V by 4 bases and J by 1 base, and 14 bases separated the two germline ends. Germline-derived CDR1 and CDR2 are SGHKS and YYEKEE (reference sequence). The length of the CDR3 is 15 residues.